The rows below give T cell receptor beta chains drawn from one sample of a study of Graves' ophthalmopathy and Graves' hyperthyroidism. TCRdb processed the multiplex PCR reads anew with MiXCR; each CDR3 protein has one entry. The sample yields roughly 410,000 distinct CDR3 sequences, 15% to 17% seen once. Specimen: peripheral blood. The receptors derive from a young woman with stable Graves' hyperthyroidism. CDR3s include the opening cysteine and the closing phenylalanine or tryptophan. D genes are given only for firm matches. Some rows mark clone size as missing; the rest say once, few, many or name a class of expanded clone.

cdr3_aa cdr3_nt d_call j_call clone_size v_call
CASSFNQGAMNTEAFF TGTGCCAGCAGTTTTAATCAGGGGGCTATGAACACTGAAGCTTTCTTT TRBD1 TRBJ1-1 many TRBV12-3/TRBV12-4
CASSQGSGAGGYTF TGTGCCAGCAGCCAAGGATCGGGGGCGGGCGGCTACACCTTC . TRBJ1-2 many TRBV3-1
CATSRDLGGDYEQYF TGTGCCACCAGCAGAGATCTCGGGGGAGACTACGAGCAGTACTTC . TRBJ2-7 . TRBV15
CASSQGRGHLNTEAFF TGTGCCAGCAGCCAGGGAAGAGGGCATTTGAACACTGAAGCTTTCTTT . TRBJ1-1 many TRBV4-2
CASSPGGQGGETQYF TGTGCCAGCAGCCCCGGGGGACAGGGAGGGGAGACCCAGTACTTC TRBD1 TRBJ2-5 . TRBV7-2
CASSSRQGPNSPLHF TGTGCCAGCAGCAGTCGACAGGGACCGAATTCACCCCTCCACTTT TRBD1 TRBJ1-6 many TRBV28
CASSYEQVNTGELFF TGTGCCAGCAGTTACGAACAGGTGAACACCGGGGAGCTGTTTTTT . TRBJ2-2 many TRBV6-5
CASSSSGNTEAFF TGTGCCAGCAGTTCCTCAGGGAACACTGAAGCTTTCTTT . TRBJ1-1 many TRBV6-5
CASSYSKLGTGYAEAFF TGTGCCAGCAGTTACTCGAAATTAGGGACAGGGTATGCTGAAGCTTTCTTT TRBD1 TRBJ1-1 many TRBV6-5
CASSLGSQQTQYF TGTGCCAGCAGTTTGGGGAGCCAGCAGACCCAGTACTTC . TRBJ2-5 many TRBV12-3/TRBV12-4
CASSPPGTADEQYF TGTGCCAGCAGCCCACCGGGGACGGCTGACGAGCAGTACTTC . TRBJ2-7 few TRBV12-3/TRBV12-4
CASRTGTWGNQPQHF TGTGCCAGCAGGACCGGGACTTGGGGCAATCAGCCCCAGCATTTT . TRBJ1-5 many TRBV12-3/TRBV12-4
CSAYFTGVGLGYEQYF TGCAGTGCCTACTTTACAGGGGTAGGGCTAGGCTACGAGCAGTACTTC TRBD1 TRBJ2-7 . TRBV20-1
CSASLGARNTEAFF TGCAGTGCTTCATTGGGGGCGCGGAACACTGAAGCTTTCTTT . TRBJ1-1 many TRBV20-1
CASSKRVATSNQPQHF TGTGCCAGTAGTAAGAGAGTTGCAACAAGCAATCAGCCCCAGCATTTT . TRBJ1-5 . TRBV19
CASSYLAGVQETQYF TGTGCCAGCAGTTACCTGGCGGGGGTCCAAGAGACCCAGTACTTC TRBD2 TRBJ2-5 . TRBV6-5
CATSDDRGPEQYF TGTGCCACCAGTGATGACAGGGGGCCCGAGCAGTACTTC TRBD1 TRBJ2-7 many TRBV24-1
CASSPPGPRWGYGYTF TGTGCCAGCAGCCCGCCGGGACCCAGATGGGGCTATGGCTACACCTTC . TRBJ1-2 few TRBV11-1
CASSDRTTGQGNTEAFF TGTGCCAGTAGTGACCGAACCACGGGACAGGGGAACACTGAAGCTTTCTTT TRBD1 TRBJ1-1 many TRBV19
CASSLGTDLANTGELFF TGTGCCAGCAGCTTAGGGACAGATTTGGCCAACACCGGGGAGCTGTTTTTT . TRBJ2-2 many TRBV11-1
CASSLMGTAGNTIYF TGTGCCAGCAGCTTAATGGGGACGGCTGGAAACACCATATATTTT . TRBJ1-3 . TRBV7-3
CASSRGTASQETQYF TGTGCCAGCAGCCGAGGGACAGCCAGCCAAGAGACCCAGTACTTC TRBD1 TRBJ2-5 . TRBV6-2/TRBV6-3
CASSYSFDNPQETQYF TGTGCCAGCAGTTACTCGTTCGACAATCCACAAGAGACCCAGTACTTC . TRBJ2-5 many TRBV6-2/TRBV6-3
CASSQAGGRPYEQYF TGTGCCAGCAGCCAAGCGGGGGGCCGTCCCTACGAGCAGTACTTC . TRBJ2-7 . TRBV3-1
CASSPSDTNYEQYF TGTGCCAGCTCTCCCTCCGACACCAACTACGAGCAGTACTTC . TRBJ2-7 many TRBV18
CSARGTGEGGTEAFF TGCAGTGCTAGGGGGACAGGGGAAGGGGGCACTGAAGCTTTCTTT TRBD1 TRBJ1-1 many TRBV20-1
CASASHRGHVIQYF TGTGCTAGTGCGTCTCACAGGGGGCATGTCATTCAGTACTTC TRBD1 TRBJ2-4 . TRBV12-5
CASSQVTAYTGTQYF TGTGCCAGCAGCCAAGTGACGGCATACACGGGGACCCAGTACTTC . TRBJ2-5 many TRBV3-1
CASSSSGTYGYTF TGTGCCAGCAGCTCCTCCGGGACGTATGGCTACACCTTC . TRBJ1-2 many TRBV11-2
CASSSGALYGYTF TGTGCCAGCAGTTCGGGGGCCCTCTATGGCTACACCTTC . TRBJ1-2 few TRBV12-3/TRBV12-4
CASSARGQSSNYGYTF TGTGCCAGCAGTGCAAGGGGGCAGTCGAGTAACTATGGCTACACCTTC TRBD1 TRBJ1-2 once TRBV6-2/TRBV6-3
CASSQGDLETQYF TGCGCCAGCAGCCAAGGGGACTTAGAGACCCAGTACTTC . TRBJ2-5 . TRBV4-1
CASSYSGEGQPQHF TGTGCCAGCAGTTACTCGGGGGAAGGTCAGCCCCAGCATTTT . TRBJ1-5 . TRBV6-5
CASSMGTGGYTF TGTGCCAGTAGTATGGGGACAGGCGGCTACACCTTC TRBD1 TRBJ1-2 many TRBV19
CASMSGGAVETQYF TGTGCCAGCATGTCCGGGGGGGCGGTGGAGACCCAGTACTTC TRBD2 TRBJ2-5 many TRBV2
CASSFRGDVVTGELFF TGTGCCAGCAGTTTTCGGGGGGATGTTGTCACCGGGGAGCTGTTTTTT TRBD2 TRBJ2-2 many TRBV12-3/TRBV12-4
CASRTILTGDYGYTF TGTGCCAGCAGAACTATCTTAACAGGGGACTATGGCTACACCTTC TRBD1 TRBJ1-2 many TRBV6-2/TRBV6-3
CASSGQGPDSYEQYF TGTGCCAGCTCAGGACAGGGGCCCGACTCCTACGAGCAGTACTTC TRBD1 TRBJ2-7 many TRBV18
CASSPAAGNTEAFF TGTGCCAGCAGTCCCGCGGCAGGGAACACTGAAGCTTTCTTT . TRBJ1-1 many TRBV12-3/TRBV12-4
CAISDPQDRGVTEAFF TGTGCCATCAGTGACCCGCAGGACAGGGGAGTCACTGAAGCTTTCTTT TRBD1 TRBJ1-1 many TRBV10-3
CASSRLAGRGDTEAFF TGTGCCAGTAGTCGCTTGGCGGGAAGGGGAGACACTGAAGCTTTCTTT . TRBJ1-1 few TRBV19
CASEGGASPQPQHF TGTGCCAGTGAAGGGGGCGCCTCCCCGCAGCCCCAGCATTTT TRBD1 TRBJ1-5 many TRBV19
CASSGGTGFMTYEQYF TGTGCCAGCAGCGGAGGGACAGGGTTTATGACCTACGAGCAGTACTTC TRBD1 TRBJ2-7 many TRBV7-9
CASSFRETSGENPSYEQYF TGTGCCAGCAGCTTCAGGGAGACTAGCGGGGAGAACCCTTCCTACGAGCAGTACTTC TRBD2 TRBJ2-7 many TRBV11-3
CASSSRQGKGYGYTF TGTGCCAGCAGCTCGAGACAGGGAAAGGGCTATGGCTACACCTTC TRBD1 TRBJ1-2 few TRBV7-2
CASSSDRVSGELFF TGTGCCAGCAGCTCGGACAGGGTCAGCGGGGAGCTGTTTTTT TRBD1 TRBJ2-2 many TRBV11-2
CAISKGGETQYF TGTGCCATCTCAAAGGGTGGGGAGACCCAGTACTTC . TRBJ2-5 many TRBV10-3
CASSYLRSNQPQHF TGTGCCAGCAGTTACTTGCGTAGCAATCAGCCCCAGCATTTT . TRBJ1-5 many TRBV6-5